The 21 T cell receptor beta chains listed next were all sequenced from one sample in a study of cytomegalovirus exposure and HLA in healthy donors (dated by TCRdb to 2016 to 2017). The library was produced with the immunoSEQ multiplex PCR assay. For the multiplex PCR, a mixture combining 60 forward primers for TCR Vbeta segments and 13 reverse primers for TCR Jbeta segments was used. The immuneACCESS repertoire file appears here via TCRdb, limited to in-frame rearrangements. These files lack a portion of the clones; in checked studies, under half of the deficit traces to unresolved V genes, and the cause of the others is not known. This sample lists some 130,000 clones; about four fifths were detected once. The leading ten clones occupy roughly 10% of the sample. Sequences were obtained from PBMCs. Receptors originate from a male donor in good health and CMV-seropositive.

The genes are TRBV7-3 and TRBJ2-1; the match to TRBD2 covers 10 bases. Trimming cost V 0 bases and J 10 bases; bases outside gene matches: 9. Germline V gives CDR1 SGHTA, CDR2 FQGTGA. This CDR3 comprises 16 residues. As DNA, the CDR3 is TGTGCCAGCAGCTTAACGGCGCTAGCGGGAGCACACGAGCAGTTCTTC. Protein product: CASSLTALAGAHEQFF.

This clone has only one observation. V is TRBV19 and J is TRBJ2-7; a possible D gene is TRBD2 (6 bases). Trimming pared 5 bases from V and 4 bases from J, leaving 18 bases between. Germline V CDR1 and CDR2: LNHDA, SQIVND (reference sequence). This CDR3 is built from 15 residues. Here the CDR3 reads CASSAGRTEGYEQYF. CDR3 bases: TGTGCCAGTAGTGCGGGGAGGACCGAGGGGTACGAGCAGTACTTC.

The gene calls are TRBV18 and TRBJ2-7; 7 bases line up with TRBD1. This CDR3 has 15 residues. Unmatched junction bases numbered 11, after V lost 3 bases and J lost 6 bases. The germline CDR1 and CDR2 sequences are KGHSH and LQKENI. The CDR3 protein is CASSPPTGSQPEQYF. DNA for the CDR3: TGTGCCAGCTCACCGCCGACAGGGTCGCAGCCCGAGCAGTACTTC.

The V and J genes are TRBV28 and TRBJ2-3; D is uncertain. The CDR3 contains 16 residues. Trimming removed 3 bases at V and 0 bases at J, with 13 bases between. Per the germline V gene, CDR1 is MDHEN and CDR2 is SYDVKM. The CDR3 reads CASSFSQQTSTDTQYF. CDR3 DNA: TGTGCCAGCAGTTTTTCGCAGCAGACTAGCACAGATACGCAGTATTTT.

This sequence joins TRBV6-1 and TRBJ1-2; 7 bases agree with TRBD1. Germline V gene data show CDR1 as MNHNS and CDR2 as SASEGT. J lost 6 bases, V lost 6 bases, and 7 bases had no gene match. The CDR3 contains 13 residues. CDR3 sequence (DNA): TGTGCCAGCAGGTCGGAGACAGGGAATGGCTACACCTTC. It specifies CASRSETGNGYTF.

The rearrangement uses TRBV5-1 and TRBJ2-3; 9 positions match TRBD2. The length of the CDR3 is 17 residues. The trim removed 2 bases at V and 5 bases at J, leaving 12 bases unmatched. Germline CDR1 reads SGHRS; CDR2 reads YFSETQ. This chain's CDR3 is CASSLGSVSGRRDTQYF. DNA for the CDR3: TGCGCCAGCAGCTTAGGTTCGGTAAGCGGGAGGAGAGATACGCAGTATTTT.

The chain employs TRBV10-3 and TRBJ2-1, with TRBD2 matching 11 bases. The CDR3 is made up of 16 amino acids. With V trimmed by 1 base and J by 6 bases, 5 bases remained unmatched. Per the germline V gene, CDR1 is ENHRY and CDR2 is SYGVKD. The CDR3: CAISEYLAGGSNEQFF. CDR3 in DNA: TGTGCCATCAGTGAGTATCTAGCGGGAGGCTCCAATGAGCAGTTCTTC.

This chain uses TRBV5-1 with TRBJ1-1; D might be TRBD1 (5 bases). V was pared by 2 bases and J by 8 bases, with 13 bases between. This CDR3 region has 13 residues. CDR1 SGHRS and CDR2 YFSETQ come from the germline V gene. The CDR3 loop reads CASSFGPGIEAFF. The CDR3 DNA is TGCGCCAGCAGCTTTGGGCCAGGGATCGAAGCTTTCTTT.

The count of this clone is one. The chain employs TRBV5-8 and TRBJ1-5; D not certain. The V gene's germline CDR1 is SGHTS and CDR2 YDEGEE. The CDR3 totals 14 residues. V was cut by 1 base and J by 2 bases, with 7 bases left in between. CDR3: CASSLYSGNQPQHF. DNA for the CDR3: TGTGCCAGCAGCTTGTATTCGGGCAATCAGCCCCAGCATTTT.

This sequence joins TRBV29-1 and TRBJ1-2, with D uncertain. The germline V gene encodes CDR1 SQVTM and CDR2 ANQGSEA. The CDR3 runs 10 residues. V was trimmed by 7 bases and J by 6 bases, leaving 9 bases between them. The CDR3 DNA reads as TGCAGCGCCCTCTTCCATGGCTACACCTTC. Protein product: CSALFHGYTF. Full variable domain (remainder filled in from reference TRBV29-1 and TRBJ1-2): SAVISQKPSRDICQRGTSLTIQCQVDSQVTMMFWYRQQPGQSLTLIATANQGSEATYESGFVIDKFPISRPNLTFSTLTVSNMSPEDSSIYLCSALFHGYTFGSGTRLTVV.

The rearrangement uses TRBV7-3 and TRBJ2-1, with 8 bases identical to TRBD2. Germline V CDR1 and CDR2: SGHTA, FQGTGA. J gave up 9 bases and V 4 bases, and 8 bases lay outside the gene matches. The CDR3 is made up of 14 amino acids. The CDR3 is CASSSSGPRGEQFF. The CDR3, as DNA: TGTGCCAGCAGCTCTAGCGGGCCCAGGGGTGAGCAGTTCTTC.

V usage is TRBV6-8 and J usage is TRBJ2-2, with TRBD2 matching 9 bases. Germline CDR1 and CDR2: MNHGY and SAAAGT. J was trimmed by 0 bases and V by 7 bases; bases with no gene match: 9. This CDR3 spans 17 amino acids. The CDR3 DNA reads TGTGCCAGCATGTTAGGCGGGAGGGCCGCGAACACCGGGGAGCTGTTTTTT. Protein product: CASMLGGRAANTGELFF.

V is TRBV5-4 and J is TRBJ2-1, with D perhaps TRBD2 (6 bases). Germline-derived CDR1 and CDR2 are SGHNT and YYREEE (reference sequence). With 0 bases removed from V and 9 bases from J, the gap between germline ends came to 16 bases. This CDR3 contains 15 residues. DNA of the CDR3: TGTGCCAGCAGCTTGGGGGTGCGGGATTCCGGTGAGCAGTTCTTC. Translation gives CASSLGVRDSGEQFF. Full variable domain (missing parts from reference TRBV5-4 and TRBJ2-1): ETGVTQSPTHLIKTRGQQVTLRCSSQSGHNTVSWYQQALGQGPQFIFQYYREEENGRGNFPPRFSGLQFPNYSSELNVNALELDDSALYLCASSLGVRDSGEQFFGPGTRLTVL.

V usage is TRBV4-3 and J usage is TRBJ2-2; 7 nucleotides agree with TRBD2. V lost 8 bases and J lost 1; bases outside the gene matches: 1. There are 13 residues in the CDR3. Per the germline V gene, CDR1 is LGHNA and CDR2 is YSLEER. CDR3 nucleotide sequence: TGCGCCAGCGCGGGAGAGAACACCGGGGAGCTGTTTTTT. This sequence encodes CASAGENTGELFF.

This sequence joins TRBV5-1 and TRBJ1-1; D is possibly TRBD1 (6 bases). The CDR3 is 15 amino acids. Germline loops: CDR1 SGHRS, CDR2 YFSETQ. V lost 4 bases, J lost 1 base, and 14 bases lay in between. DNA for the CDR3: TGCGCCAGCAGCGACCTCAGGGGTGCGAACACTGAAGCTTTCTTT. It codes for CASSDLRGANTEAFF.

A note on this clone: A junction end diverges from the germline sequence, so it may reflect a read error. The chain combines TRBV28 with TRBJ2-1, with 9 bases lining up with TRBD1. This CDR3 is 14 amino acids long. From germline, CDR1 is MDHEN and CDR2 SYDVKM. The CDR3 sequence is CASILGQGNNEQFF. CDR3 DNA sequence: TGTGCCAGCATTTTAGGACAGGGGAATAATGAGCAGTTCTTC. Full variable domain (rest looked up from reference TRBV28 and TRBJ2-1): DVKVTQSSRYLVKRTGEKVFLECVQDMDHENMFWYRQDPGLGLRLIYFSYDVKMKEKGDIPEGYSVSREKKERFSLILESASTNQTSMYLCASILGQGNNEQFFGPGTRLTVL.

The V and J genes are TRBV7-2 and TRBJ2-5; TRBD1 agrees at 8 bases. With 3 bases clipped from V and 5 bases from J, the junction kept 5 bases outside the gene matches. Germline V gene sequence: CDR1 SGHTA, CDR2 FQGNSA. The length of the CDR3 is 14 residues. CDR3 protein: CASSFLDRVETQYF. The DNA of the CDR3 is TGTGCCAGCAGCTTTTTGGACAGGGTTGAGACCCAGTACTTC.

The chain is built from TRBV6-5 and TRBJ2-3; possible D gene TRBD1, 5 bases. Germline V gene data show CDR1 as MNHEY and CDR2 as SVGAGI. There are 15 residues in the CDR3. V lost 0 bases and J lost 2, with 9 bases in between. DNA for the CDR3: TGTGCCAGCAGTTACTCCCCGACAGTCACAGATACGCAGTATTTT. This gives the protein CASSYSPTVTDTQYF.

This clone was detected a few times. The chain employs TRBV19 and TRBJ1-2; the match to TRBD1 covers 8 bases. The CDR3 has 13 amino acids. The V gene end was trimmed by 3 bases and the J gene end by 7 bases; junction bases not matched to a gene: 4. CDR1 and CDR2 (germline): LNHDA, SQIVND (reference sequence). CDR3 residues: CASSMDRVGGYTF. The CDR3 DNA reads TGTGCCAGTAGTATGGACAGGGTGGGTGGCTACACCTTC.

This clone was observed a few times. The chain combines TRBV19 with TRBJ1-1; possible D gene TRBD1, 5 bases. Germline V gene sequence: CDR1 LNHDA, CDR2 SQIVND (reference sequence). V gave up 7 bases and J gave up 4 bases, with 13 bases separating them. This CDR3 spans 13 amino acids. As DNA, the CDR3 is TGTGCCAGTAAAACTGGGGGGACCACTGAAGCTTTCTTT. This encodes CASKTGGTTEAFF.

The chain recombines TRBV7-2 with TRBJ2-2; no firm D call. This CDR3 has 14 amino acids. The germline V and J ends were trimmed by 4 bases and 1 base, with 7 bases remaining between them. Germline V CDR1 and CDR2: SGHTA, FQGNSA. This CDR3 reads CASSSVVNTGELFF. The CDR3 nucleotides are TGTGCCAGCAGCTCCGTAGTGAACACCGGGGAGCTGTTTTTT. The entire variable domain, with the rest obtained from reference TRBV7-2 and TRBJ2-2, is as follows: GAGVSQSPSNKVTEKGKDVELRCDPISGHTALYWYRQSLGQGLEFLIYFQGNSAPDKSGLPSDRFSAERTGGSVSTLTIQRTQQEDSAVYLCASSSVVNTGELFFGEGSRLTVL.